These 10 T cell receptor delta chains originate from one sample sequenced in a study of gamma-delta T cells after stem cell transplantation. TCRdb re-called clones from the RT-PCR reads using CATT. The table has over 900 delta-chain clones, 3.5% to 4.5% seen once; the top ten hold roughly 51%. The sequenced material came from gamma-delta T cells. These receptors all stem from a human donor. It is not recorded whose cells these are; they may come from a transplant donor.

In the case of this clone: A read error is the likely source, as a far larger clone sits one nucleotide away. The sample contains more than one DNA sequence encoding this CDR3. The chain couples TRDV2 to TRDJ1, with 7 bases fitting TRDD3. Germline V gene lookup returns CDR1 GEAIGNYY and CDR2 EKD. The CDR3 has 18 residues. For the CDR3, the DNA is TGTGCCTGCGACAACGTGACTAGTGGGGGGATTGGAGCCGATAAACTCATCTTT. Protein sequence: CACDNVTSGGIGADKLIF.

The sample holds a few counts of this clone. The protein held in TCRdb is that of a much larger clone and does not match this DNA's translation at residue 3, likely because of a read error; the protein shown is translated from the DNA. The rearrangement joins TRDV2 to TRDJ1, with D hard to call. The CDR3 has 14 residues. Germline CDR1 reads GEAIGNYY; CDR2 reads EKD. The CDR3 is CAGDLLSDTDKLIF. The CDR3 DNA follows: TGTGCCGGTGACCTCCTTTCCGACACCGATAAACTCATCTTT.

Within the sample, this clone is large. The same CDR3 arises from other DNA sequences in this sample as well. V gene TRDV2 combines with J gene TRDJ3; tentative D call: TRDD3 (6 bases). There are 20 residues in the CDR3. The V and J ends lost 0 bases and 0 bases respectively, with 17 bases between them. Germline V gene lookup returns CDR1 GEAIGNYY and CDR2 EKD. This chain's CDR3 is CACDTADTGISSWDTRQMFF. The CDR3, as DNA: TGTGCCTGTGACACCGCGGATACAGGGATAAGCTCCTGGGACACCCGACAGATGTTTTTC.

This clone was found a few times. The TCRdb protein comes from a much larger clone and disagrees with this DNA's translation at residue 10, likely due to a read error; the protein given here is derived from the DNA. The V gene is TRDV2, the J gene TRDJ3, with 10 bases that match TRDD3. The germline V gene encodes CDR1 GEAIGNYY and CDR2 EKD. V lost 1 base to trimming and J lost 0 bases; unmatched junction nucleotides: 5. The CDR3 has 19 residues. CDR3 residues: CACDTGGYRGSWDTRQMFF. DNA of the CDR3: TGTGCCTGTGACACTGGGGGATACCGAGGCTCCTGGGACACCCGACAGATGTTTTTC.

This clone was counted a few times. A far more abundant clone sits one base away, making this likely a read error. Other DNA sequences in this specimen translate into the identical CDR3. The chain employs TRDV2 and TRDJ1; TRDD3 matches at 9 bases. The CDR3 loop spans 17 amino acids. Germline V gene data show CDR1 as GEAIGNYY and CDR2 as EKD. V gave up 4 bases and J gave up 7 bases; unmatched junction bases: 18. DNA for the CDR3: TGTGCCTGTGAATTACTGGGGGAACAAATAGGGTACCGTAAACTCATCTTT. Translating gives CACELLGEQIGYRKLIF.

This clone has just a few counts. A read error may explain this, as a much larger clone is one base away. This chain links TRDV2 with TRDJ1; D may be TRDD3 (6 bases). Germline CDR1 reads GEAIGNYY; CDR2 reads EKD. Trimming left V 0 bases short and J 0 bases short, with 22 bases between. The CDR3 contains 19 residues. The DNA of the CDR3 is TGTGCCTGTGACACCCTAAAGGGCCTCCTGGGGTCTAACACCGATAAACTCATCTTT. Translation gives CACDTLKGLLGSNTDKLIF.

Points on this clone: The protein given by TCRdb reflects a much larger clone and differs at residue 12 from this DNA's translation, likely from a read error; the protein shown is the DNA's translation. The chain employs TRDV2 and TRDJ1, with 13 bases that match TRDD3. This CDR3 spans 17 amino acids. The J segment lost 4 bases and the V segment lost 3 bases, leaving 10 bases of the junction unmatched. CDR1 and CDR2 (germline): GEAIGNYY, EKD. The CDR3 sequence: CACDAVLGDTRIDKLIF. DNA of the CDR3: TGTGCCTGTGACGCCGTACTGGGGGATACGCGAATCGATAAACTCATCTTT.

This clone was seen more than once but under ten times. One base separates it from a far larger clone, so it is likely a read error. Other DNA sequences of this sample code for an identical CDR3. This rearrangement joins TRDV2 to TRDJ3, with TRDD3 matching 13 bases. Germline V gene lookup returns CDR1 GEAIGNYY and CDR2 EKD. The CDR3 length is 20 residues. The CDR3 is CACDNTGGYASSWDTRQMFF. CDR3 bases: TGTGCCTGTGACAATACTGGGGGATACGCCAGCTCCTGGGACACCCGACAGATGTTTTTT.

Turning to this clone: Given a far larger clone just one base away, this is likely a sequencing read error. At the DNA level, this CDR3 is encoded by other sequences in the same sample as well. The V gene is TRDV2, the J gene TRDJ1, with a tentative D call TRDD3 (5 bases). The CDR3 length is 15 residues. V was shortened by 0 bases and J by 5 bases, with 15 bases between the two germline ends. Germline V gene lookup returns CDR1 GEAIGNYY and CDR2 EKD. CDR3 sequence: CACDTAGTPGDKLIF. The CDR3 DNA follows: TGTGCCTGTGACACCGCGGGGACACCGGGTGATAAACTCATCTTT.

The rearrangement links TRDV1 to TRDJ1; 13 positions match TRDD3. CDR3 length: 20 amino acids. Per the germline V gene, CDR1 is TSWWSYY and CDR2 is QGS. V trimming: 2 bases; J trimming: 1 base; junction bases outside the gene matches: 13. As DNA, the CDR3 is TGTGCTCTTGGGGAATCGATCCTACAGAACTGGGGGATACGCACCGATAAACTCATCTTT. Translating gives CALGESILQNWGIRTDKLIF.